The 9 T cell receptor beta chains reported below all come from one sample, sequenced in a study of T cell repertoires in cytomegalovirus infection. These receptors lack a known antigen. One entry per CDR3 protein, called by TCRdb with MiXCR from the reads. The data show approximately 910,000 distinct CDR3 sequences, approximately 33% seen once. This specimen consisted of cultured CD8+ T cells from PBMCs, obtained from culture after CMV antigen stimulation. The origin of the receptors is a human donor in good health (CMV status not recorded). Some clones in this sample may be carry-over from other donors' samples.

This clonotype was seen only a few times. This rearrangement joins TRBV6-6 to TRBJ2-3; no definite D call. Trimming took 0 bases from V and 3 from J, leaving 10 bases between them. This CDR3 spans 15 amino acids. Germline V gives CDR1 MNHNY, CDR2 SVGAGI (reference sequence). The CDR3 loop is CASSYSLTQTDTQYF. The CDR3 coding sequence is TGTGCCAGCAGTTACTCTCTGACGCAGACAGATACGCAGTATTTT.

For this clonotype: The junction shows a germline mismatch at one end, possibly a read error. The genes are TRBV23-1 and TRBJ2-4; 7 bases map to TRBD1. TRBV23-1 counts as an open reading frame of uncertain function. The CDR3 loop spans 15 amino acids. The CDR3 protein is CASTTGEVAKNILYF. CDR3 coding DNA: TGCGCCAGTACTACAGGGGAAGTAGCCAAAAACATTCTGTACTTC.

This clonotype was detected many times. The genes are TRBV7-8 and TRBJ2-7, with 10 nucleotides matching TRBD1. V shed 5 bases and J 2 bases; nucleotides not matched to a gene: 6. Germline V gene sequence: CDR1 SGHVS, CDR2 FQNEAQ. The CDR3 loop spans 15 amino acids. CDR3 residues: CASSKTGGSAYEQYV. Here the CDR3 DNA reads TGTGCCAGCAGCAAGACAGGGGGCTCGGCCTACGAGCAGTACGTC.

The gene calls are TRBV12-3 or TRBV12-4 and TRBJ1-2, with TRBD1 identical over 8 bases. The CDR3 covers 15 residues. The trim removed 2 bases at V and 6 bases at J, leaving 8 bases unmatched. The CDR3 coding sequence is TGTGCCAGCAGTTTAATGGCAGGGGGCCTTAATGGCTACACCTTC. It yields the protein CASSLMAGGLNGYTF.

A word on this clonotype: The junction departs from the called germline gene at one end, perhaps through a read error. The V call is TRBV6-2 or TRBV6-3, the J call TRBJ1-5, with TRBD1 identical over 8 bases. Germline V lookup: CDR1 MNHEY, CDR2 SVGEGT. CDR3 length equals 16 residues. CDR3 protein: CARSPAGQGGHQPQHF. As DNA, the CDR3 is TGTGCCCGCAGTCCGGCCGGACAGGGTGGCCATCAGCCCCAGCATTTT.

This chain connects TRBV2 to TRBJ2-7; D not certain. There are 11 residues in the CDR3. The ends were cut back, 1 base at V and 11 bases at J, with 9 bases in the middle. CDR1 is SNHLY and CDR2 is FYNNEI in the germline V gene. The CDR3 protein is CASSEVRVEYV. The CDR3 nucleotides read TGTGCCAGCAGTGAAGTACGGGTCGAGTACGTC.

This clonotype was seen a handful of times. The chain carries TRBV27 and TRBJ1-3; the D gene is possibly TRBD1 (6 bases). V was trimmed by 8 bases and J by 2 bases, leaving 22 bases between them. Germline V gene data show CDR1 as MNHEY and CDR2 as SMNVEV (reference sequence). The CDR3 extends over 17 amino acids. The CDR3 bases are TGTGCCAGCGTCGGGCCAGGGGTTCCCCCTGCTGGAAACACCATATATTTT. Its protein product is CASVGPGVPPAGNTIYF.

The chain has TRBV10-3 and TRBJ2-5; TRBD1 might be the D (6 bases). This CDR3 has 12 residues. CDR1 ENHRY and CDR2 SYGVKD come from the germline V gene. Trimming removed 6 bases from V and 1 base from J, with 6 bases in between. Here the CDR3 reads CAIRDSQETQYF. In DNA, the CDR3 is TGTGCCATCAGGGACAGCCAAGAGACCCAGTACTTC.

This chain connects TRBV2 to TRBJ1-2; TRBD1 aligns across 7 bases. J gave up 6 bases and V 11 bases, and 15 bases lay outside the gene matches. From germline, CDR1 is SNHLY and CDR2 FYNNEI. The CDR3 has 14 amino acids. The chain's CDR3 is CAGDTGQRVDGYTF. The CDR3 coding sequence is TGTGCCGGAGATACGGGACAGAGGGTCGATGGCTACACCTTC.